This T cell receptor beta chain appears in the sequencing data of a study of tumor and adjacent non-tumor tissue in lung cancer. No cell sorting was done before RNA was extracted from the tissue. This non-tumor lung sample came from over 3 cm beyond the tumor edge. A modified ARM-PCR protocol with three rounds of nested PCR amplified TCRbeta. TCRdb recomputed calls from the multiplex PCR reads with MiXCR, one row per CDR3 protein. The profile shows 90,000 to 100,000 distinct CDR3 sequences, 80% of them singletons. This clonotype was picked up many times. Trimming took off 5 bases at V and 4 bases at J, with 8 bases between the two ends. Germline CDR1 DFQATT, CDR2 SNEGSKA (reference sequence). This CDR3 region has 11 residues.

The sequence came from a man aged 55 to 70 with small cell lung cancer. The chain uses TRBV20-1 and TRBJ2-5, with D perhaps matching TRBD2 (6 bases). Sequencing was performed on distant non-tumor lung tissue. The CDR3 sequence: CSAHGRETQYF. The CDR3 nucleotides are TGCAGTGCTCACGGGAGAGAGACCCAGTACTTC.